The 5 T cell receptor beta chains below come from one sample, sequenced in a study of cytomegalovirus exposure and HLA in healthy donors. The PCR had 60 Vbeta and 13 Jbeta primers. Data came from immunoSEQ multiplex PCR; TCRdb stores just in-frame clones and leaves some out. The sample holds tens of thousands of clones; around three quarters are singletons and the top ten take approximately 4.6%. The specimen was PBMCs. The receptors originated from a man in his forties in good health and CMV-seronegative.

This CDR3 reads CASSKGEGAGYTF. In DNA form, the CDR3 reads TGTGCCAGCAGCAAAGGGGAGGGTGCGGGCTACACCTTC. The chain couples TRBV21-1 to TRBJ1-2. TRBV21-1 represents a pseudogene. This CDR3 contains 13 residues.

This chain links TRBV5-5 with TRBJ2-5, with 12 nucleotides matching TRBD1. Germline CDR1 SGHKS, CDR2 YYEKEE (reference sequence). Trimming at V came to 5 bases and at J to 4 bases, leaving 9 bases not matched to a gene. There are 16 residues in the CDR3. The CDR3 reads CASRPTGTGGGETQYF. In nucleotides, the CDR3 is TGTGCCAGCAGACCCACCGGGACAGGGGGCGGAGAGACCCAGTACTTC.

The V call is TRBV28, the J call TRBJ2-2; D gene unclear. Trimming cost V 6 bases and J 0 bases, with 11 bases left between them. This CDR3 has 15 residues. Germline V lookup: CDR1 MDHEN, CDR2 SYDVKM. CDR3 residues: CASRVRQANTGELFF. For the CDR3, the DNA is TGTGCCAGCAGAGTCAGGCAAGCGAACACCGGGGAGCTGTTTTTT.

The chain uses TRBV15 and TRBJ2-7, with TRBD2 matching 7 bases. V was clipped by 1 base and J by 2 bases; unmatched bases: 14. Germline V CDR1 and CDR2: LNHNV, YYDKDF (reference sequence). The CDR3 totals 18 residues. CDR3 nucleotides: TGTGCCACCAGCAGAGCAGAGGGAGGGGACCGACCGACCTACGAGCAGTACTTC. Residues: CATSRAEGGDRPTYEQYF.

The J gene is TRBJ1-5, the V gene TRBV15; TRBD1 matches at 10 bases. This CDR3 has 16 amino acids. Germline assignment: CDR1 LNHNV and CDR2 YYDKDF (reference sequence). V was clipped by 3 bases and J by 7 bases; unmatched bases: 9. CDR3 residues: CATSSYGTGEGQPQHF. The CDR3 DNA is TGTGCCACCAGCAGCTATGGGACAGGGGAGGGACAGCCCCAGCATTTT. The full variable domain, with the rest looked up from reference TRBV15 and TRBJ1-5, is DAMVIQNPRYQVTQFGKPVTLSCSQTLNHNVMYWYQQKSSQAPKLLFHYYDKDFNNEADTPDNFQSRRPNTSFCFLDIRSPGLGDTAMYLCATSSYGTGEGQPQHFGDGTRLSIL.